The TCR beta chain under discussion was sequenced for a study of blood T cell repertoires in COVID-19. As for the study in general: Donors in the United States, Italy and Spain gave samples during acute or convalescent COVID-19. From T cells, B-cell-depleted T cells, or PBMCs came the material, which was cDNA or gDNA.

The CDR3 is 15 amino acids. V was trimmed by 5 bases and J by 6 bases, leaving 16 bases between them. Germline V gene sequence: CDR1 MDHEN, CDR2 SYDVKM. Methods used by the authors: It was from reference gene primer amplification that nucleated cell counts were estimated. The protocol was immunoSEQ multiplex PCR, while the TCRdb copy is restricted to in-frame clones and leaves out a portion. V, J and clone size derive from that table, while D and trimming were established from the DNA sequence. The sample includes 150,000 or so clones, approximately 86% seen only once; the top ten take approximately 10%. Followed over time, Seattle patients had been enrolled while infection was active.

Sequenced: peripheral blood. This chain joins TRBV28 and TRBJ2-2, with D possibly being TRBD1 (6 bases). The receptor comes from a woman aged 70 to 79 with COVID-19, enrolled during active disease. This chain's CDR3 is CASSPADRGAGELFF. The CDR3 nucleotides read TGTGCCAGCAGTCCAGCGGACAGAGGCGCCGGGGAGCTGTTTTTT.